This T cell receptor (beta chain) is from a study of blood T cell repertoires in COVID-19. About the research overall: Both acute and convalescent COVID-19 samples were obtained from the United States, Italy and Spain. T cells, B-cell-depleted T cells, or PBMCs supplied cDNA or gDNA.

Per the germline V gene, CDR1 is MNHEY and CDR2 is SVGAGI. CDR3 length: 15 residues. After removal of 6 bases from V and 7 bases from J, the junction contained 14 bases not matched to a gene. Authors' methods: Cell counts per sample came from amplifying reference gene primers. Measured with immunoSEQ multiplex PCR; TCRdb has only the in-frame clones, and not every one. That table furnishes V, J and clone size, whereas the DNA furnished D and trimming. The sample holds approximately 130,000 clones, 75% to 90% seen once. This clone was seen only once. The origin of this receptor is a woman aged 50 to 60 who had recovered from COVID-19. V usage is TRBV6-5 and J usage is TRBJ2-7; 8 bases match TRBD1. What was sequenced was peripheral blood. CDR3 coding DNA: TGTGCCAGCAGGGAGGACAGGGACCTTACTAGGGAGCAGTACTTC. It codes for CASREDRDLTREQYF.